This T cell receptor (beta chain) was retrieved from a study of T cell repertoires in cytomegalovirus infection. Looking at the study overall: Matching HLA type, along with CMV infection, was indicated by public TCR beta signatures. Study outcomes and limitations: Carriage of CMV together with the relevant HLA was identifiable through cumulative public TCR beta family frequency.

V lost 3 bases, J lost 9 bases, and 11 bases stayed unmatched. The CDR3 covers 15 residues. As to this clonotype: Antigen unknown.

TCRdb re-derived calls from the reads in MiXCR, one entry per CDR3 protein. The table records roughly 640,000 distinct CDR3 sequences, 20% to 25% of them present only once. The V call is TRBV12-3 or TRBV12-4, the J call TRBJ2-1, with 7 bases fitting TRBD2. The sample was CD8+ T cells from PBMCs. The source is a human donor in good health (CMV status not recorded). Some clones in this sample may be carry-over from other donors' samples. CDR3 DNA sequence: TGTGCCAGCAGTTTTGTGGGGACTACCGTTAGTGAGCAGTTCTTC. This sequence encodes CASSFVGTTVSEQFF.